The T cell receptor (beta chain) described here comes from a study of cytomegalovirus exposure and HLA in healthy donors. This CDR3 contains 14 residues. Trimming shortened V by 6 bases and J by 4 bases, and 13 bases separated the two germline ends. The V gene's germline CDR1 is SGHRS and CDR2 YFSETQ. Overall study results and limits: HLA-A and HLA-B allele assignments for most subjects were reportedly predicted accurately using TCR beta sequences. In a later analysis, at a false discovery rate of 0.05, roughly 17,000 TCR beta sequences matched HLA alleles.

The study ran its PCR with 60 Vbeta and 13 Jbeta primers. As processed by the authors: Later work found roughly 80 million unique TCR beta chains, with approximately 12 million shared. The method was immunoSEQ multiplex PCR; TCRdb's version includes in-frame clones alone and lacks a portion of them. V and J calls and clone size are copied from that table; D and trimming were computed from the DNA. The sample shows about 150,000 clones, roughly 80% of them seen only once. Those who donated were healthy bone marrow donors. On this clone itself: What it binds is not known.

The sequence was collected from a young woman in good health and CMV-seronegative. The chain combines TRBV5-1 with TRBJ2-2, with a weak D call TRBD2 (5 bases). Specimen: PBMCs. In DNA, the CDR3 is TGCGCCAGCACTAAAGAGGGCTCCACCGGGGAGCTGTTTTTT. This encodes CASTKEGSTGELFF. The variable domain in full, with the rest retrieved from reference TRBV5-1 and TRBJ2-2, is KAGVTQTPRYLIKTRGQQVTLSCSPISGHRSVSWYQQTPGQGLQFLFEYFSETQRNKGNFPGRFSGRQFSNSRSEMNVSTLELGDSALYLCASTKEGSTGELFFGEGSRLTVL.